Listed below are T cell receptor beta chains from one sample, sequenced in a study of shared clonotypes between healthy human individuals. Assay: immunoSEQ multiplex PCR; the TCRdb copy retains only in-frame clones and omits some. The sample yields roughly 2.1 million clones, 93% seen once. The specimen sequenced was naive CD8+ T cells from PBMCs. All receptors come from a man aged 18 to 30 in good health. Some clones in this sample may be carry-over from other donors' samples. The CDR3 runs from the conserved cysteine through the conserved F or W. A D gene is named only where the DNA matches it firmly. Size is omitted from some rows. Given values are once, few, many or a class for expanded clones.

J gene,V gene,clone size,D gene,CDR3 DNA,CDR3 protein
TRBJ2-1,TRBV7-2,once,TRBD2,TGTGCCAGCAGCCCGGGACTAGCGGGAGGTGTGCAGTTCTTC,CASSPGLAGGVQFF
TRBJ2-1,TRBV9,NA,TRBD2,TGTGCCAGCAGCGTACCCCGACTAGCGGGAGATTACAATGAGCAGTTCTTC,CASSVPRLAGDYNEQFF
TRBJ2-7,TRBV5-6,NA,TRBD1,TGTGCCAGCAGTCTACAGGGGGCCCAGCACGAGCAGTACTTC,CASSLQGAQHEQYF
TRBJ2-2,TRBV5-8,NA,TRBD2,TGTGCCAGCAGCTGGCGACTAGCGTCCGGGGAGCTGTTTTTT,CASSWRLASGELFF
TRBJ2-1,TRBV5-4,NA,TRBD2,TGTGCCAGCAGCCGGAGATTCACTAGCGATCGGTTCTTC,CASSRRFTSDRFF
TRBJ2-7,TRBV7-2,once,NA,TGTGCCAGCAGCTTAGTAGGCAGCCCCTACGAGCAGTACTTC,CASSLVGSPYEQYF
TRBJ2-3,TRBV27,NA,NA,TGTGCCAGCAGTTTATTTAGCACAGATACGCAGTATTTT,CASSLFSTDTQYF
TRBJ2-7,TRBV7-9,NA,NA,TGTGCCAGCAGCCCGCCGGGGAGGCAGCCGCACGAGCAGTACTTC,CASSPPGRQPHEQYF
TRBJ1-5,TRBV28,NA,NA,TGTGCCAGCAGTCCCCTATCAGGGTCAGGTCAGCCCCAGCATTTT,CASSPLSGSGQPQHF
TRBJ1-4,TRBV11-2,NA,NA,TGTGCCAGCAGCTTCAGGGCTGGAACTAATGAAAAACTGTTTTTT,CASSFRAGTNEKLFF
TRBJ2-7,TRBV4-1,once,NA,TGCGCCAGCAGCCAAGGGGCGGGGTCAGCCTACGAGCAGTACTTC,CASSQGAGSAYEQYF
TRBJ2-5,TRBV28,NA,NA,TGTGCCAGCAGTTTCCCCGAGAGGGAGACCCAGTACTTC,CASSFPERETQYF
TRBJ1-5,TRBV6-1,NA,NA,TGTGCCAGCATCCACCGGCAGATGAGCAATCAGCCCCAGCATTTT,CASIHRQMSNQPQHF
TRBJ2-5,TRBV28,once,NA,TGTGCCAGCAGTTGGGGTGCAAAGCCACAAGAGACCCAGTACTTC,CASSWGAKPQETQYF
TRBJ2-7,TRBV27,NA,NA,TGTGCCAGCAGGGGGACGGAAAACTACGAGCAGTACTTC,CASRGTENYEQYF
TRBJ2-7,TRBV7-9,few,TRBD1,TGTGCCAGCAGCGGCCGGGACAGGGGTTTCGAGCAGTACTTC,CASSGRDRGFEQYF
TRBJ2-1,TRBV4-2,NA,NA,TGTGCCAGCAGCCAAGTTAAGCTTGGCCCCTACAATGAGCAGTTCTTC,CASSQVKLGPYNEQFF
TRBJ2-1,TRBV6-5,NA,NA,TGTGCCAGCAGTTACTCGATCGGGAGTTCATACAATGAGCAGTTCTTC,CASSYSIGSSYNEQFF
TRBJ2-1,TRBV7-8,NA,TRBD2,TGTGCCAGCAGCTTAGTGTCCCGAGCGGGAGGCCGGGGCCACAATGAGCAGTTCTTC,CASSLVSRAGGRGHNEQFF
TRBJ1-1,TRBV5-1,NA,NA,TGCGCCAGCAGCTTGGCCGTAAGGAAACAGAACACTGAAGCTTTCTTT,CASSLAVRKQNTEAFF
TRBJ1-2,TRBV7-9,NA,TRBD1,TGTGCCAGCAGTCGCGACAGGGACGATGGCTACACCTTC,CASSRDRDDGYTF
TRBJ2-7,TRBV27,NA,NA,TGTGCCAGCAGGCACTCCAGCGCAGTCTACGAGCAGTACTTC,CASRHSSAVYEQYF
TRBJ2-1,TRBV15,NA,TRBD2,TGTGCCACCAGCAGAGAACCCGAAAGACTAGCGGTCGGAGACAATGAGCAGTTCTTC,CATSREPERLAVGDNEQFF
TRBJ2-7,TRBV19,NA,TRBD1,TGTGCCAGTAGGGGACAGGGGCCCTACGAGCAGTACTTC,CASRGQGPYEQYF
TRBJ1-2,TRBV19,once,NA,TGTGCCAGTAGTATTGACATCTATGGCTACACCTTC,CASSIDIYGYTF